What follows are 18 T cell receptor beta chains derived from one specimen sequenced in a study of CD8 T cells in Susac syndrome. When the RNA was reverse transcribed, random hexamers were used with an input of 0.5 to 1 ug. TCRdb processed the immunoSEQ multiplex PCR reads anew with MiXCR; each CDR3 protein has one entry. Of some 100,000 distinct CDR3 sequences in the sample, more than 85% were seen once. Material for sequencing was CD4+ T cells from PBMCs. The receptors were gathered from a human donor with multiple sclerosis.

The chain is built from TRBV28 and TRBJ1-4; 9 bases fit TRBD1. Germline CDR1 is MDHEN and CDR2 is SYDVKM. CDR3 size: 13 residues. V lost 6 bases to trimming and J lost 7 bases; unmatched junction nucleotides: 3. The CDR3, as DNA: TGTGCCAGCAGACAGGGGGCGAGTGAAAAACTGTTTTTT. It specifies CASRQGASEKLFF.

The chain joins TRBV27 to TRBJ2-7; TRBD1 matches at 8 bases. J was trimmed by 2 bases and V by 2 bases; bases with no gene match: 5. The CDR3 runs to 15 residues. CDR1 is MNHEY, CDR2 SMNVEV, per germline (reference sequence). The CDR3 loop is CASSLTGTGPYEQYF. As DNA, the CDR3 is TGTGCCAGCAGTTTAACCGGGACAGGACCCTACGAGCAGTACTTC.

The chain couples TRBV30 to TRBJ2-2; 7 nucleotides agree with TRBD2. With V trimmed by 5 bases and J by 7 bases, 10 bases remained unmatched. Germline CDR1 is GTSNPN and CDR2 is SVGIG (reference sequence). The CDR3 length is 14 residues. The CDR3 nucleotides are TGTGCCTGGGAAGGCCCCCCGGGAGGCGGGGAGCTGTTTTTT. This translates into CAWEGPPGGGELFF.

The rearrangement joins TRBV11-3 to TRBJ2-2, with 7 bases matching TRBD1. The V gene end was trimmed by 9 bases and the J gene end by 4 bases; junction bases not matched to a gene: 8. The CDR3 contains 14 residues. From germline, CDR1 is SGHNT and CDR2 YENEEA. The CDR3 is CASSGTASTGELFF. CDR3 DNA: TGTGCCAGTTCCGGGACAGCATCCACCGGGGAGCTGTTTTTT.

The chain uses TRBV18 and TRBJ1-1, with 7 nucleotides matching TRBD1. Germline CDR1 reads KGHSH; CDR2 reads LQKENI. Unmatched junction bases numbered 17, after V lost 6 bases and J lost 13 bases. This CDR3 has 14 amino acids. DNA for the CDR3: TGTGCCAGCTCCGAGGGAGGGGGCGAGATCGAGAGTTTCTTT. Its protein is CASSEGGGEIESFF.

This clonotype was seen a few times. The chain is built from TRBV7-2 and TRBJ2-5; 9 bases match TRBD2. CDR3 length equals 17 residues. Trimming at V came to 2 bases and at J to 1 base, leaving 8 bases not matched to a gene. The germline gives CDR1 SGHTA, CDR2 FQGNSA. As DNA, the CDR3 is TGTGCCAGCAGCTTATCGAGTAGCGGGGGTGTCCAAGAGACCCAGTACTTC. Amino acid sequence: CASSLSSSGGVQETQYF.

This rearrangement joins TRBV7-9 to TRBJ1-1; D remains ambiguous. Germline V gene sequence: CDR1 SEHNR, CDR2 FQNEAQ (reference sequence). The CDR3 totals 15 residues. V was pared by 5 bases and J by 0 bases, with 13 bases between. CDR3 DNA: TGTGCCAGCAGCCCCCGTAACGGGCTGAACACTGAAGCTTTCTTT. It encodes CASSPRNGLNTEAFF.

This chain links TRBV16 with TRBJ1-5; TRBD1 might be the D (6 bases). The CDR3 totals 16 residues. Germline loops: CDR1 KGHSY, CDR2 FQNENV. With 2 bases removed from V and 3 bases from J, the gap between germline ends came to 14 bases. CDR3 sequence reads: CASSQGTPRHNQPQHF. The CDR3 DNA reads as TGTGCCAGCAGCCAAGGGACACCTAGACACAATCAGCCCCAGCATTTT.

The chain couples TRBV25-1 to TRBJ2-7, with 7 nucleotides matching TRBD1. J was trimmed by 2 bases and V by 5 bases; bases with no gene match: 12. This CDR3 has 16 amino acids. In germline, CDR1 is MGHDK, CDR2 SYGVNS. Here the CDR3 reads CASSHSLRGPPYEQYF. DNA of the CDR3: TGTGCCAGCAGTCACTCCCTAAGGGGGCCCCCCTACGAGCAGTACTTC.

V gene TRBV12-5 combines with J gene TRBJ1-5, with D possibly being TRBD1 (6 bases). The CDR3 covers 15 residues. V was clipped by 9 bases and J by 4 bases, with 19 bases between them. Germline V lookup: CDR1 LGHNT, CDR2 FRNRAP. CDR3 protein: CASAQMTGANQPQHF. The DNA for the CDR3 is TGTGCTAGCGCTCAGATGACAGGAGCGAATCAGCCCCAGCATTTT. Combining the CDR3 with reference TRBV12-5 and TRBJ1-5 gives the whole variable domain DARVTQTPRHKVTEMGQEVTMRCQPILGHNTVFWYRQTMMQGLELLAYFRNRAPLDDSGMPKDRFSAEMPDATLATLKIQPSEPRDSAVYFCASAQMTGANQPQHFGDGTRLSIL.

The V gene is TRBV7-3, the J gene TRBJ2-2; 15 bases map to TRBD2. This CDR3 has 18 amino acids. V was clipped by 0 bases and J by 6 bases; unmatched bases: 5. CDR1 and CDR2 from the germline V gene are SGHTA and FQGTGA. As DNA, the CDR3 is TGTGCCAGCAGCTTAACATCCCGGACTAGCGGGGGGGCCGGGGAGCTGTTTTTT. As protein: CASSLTSRTSGGAGELFF.

This clonotype was seen a single time. The rearrangement uses TRBV5-4 and TRBJ2-5, with TRBD2 as a possible D gene (6 bases). The CDR3 extends over 15 amino acids. The germline gives CDR1 SGHNT, CDR2 YYREEE (reference sequence). V lost 2 bases and J 5 bases, leaving 16 bases between the germline ends. The CDR3 sequence is CASSFGGVIQETQYF. The CDR3, as DNA: TGTGCCAGCAGCTTCGGCGGGGTGATCCAGGAGACCCAGTACTTC.

V gene TRBV5-1 combines with J gene TRBJ1-6; 11 nucleotides match TRBD1. Germline V gene lookup returns CDR1 SGHRS and CDR2 YFSETQ. V trimming: 0 bases; J trimming: 7 bases; junction bases outside the gene matches: 0. There are 15 residues in the CDR3. The CDR3 here is CASSLGDRGNSPLHF. The CDR3, as DNA: TGCGCCAGCAGCTTGGGGGACAGGGGGAATTCACCCCTCCACTTT.

V and J are TRBV30 and TRBJ1-6; the match to TRBD1 covers 9 bases. V trimming: 4 bases; J trimming: 9 bases; junction bases outside the gene matches: 4. CDR3 length: 13 amino acids. Germline CDR1 and CDR2: GTSNPN and SVGIG (reference sequence). The CDR3 nucleotides are TGTGCCTGGAAGACAGGGGGGAGTTCACCCCTCCACTTT. Translated, it gives CAWKTGGSSPLHF.

The J gene is TRBJ2-3, the V gene TRBV7-9, with D unclear. V shed 1 base and J shed 1 base, with 6 bases lying between them. Germline values: CDR1 SEHNR, CDR2 FQNEAQ (reference sequence). The CDR3 contains 14 residues. CDR3 coding DNA: TGTGCCAGCAGCTTAGGGTCCGGCACAGATACGCAGTATTTT. Its translation: CASSLGSGTDTQYF.

V is TRBV5-4 and J is TRBJ2-3; D is uncertain. The CDR3 consists of 15 residues. Trimming took 4 bases from V and 3 from J, leaving 15 bases between them. Germline V gene lookup returns CDR1 SGHNT and CDR2 YYREEE (reference sequence). The DNA for the CDR3 is TGTGCCAGCAGCATACAAGGGATTAGGACAGATACGCAGTATTTT. Protein product: CASSIQGIRTDTQYF.

V usage is TRBV20-1 and J usage is TRBJ2-5, with 10 nucleotides matching TRBD1. CDR1 is DFQATT, CDR2 SNEGSKA, per germline (reference sequence). This CDR3 has 14 residues. V lost 5 bases and J lost 5; bases outside the gene matches: 8. CDR3 in DNA: TGCAGTGCTGGGGGGACAGGGGTGAGGGAGACCCAGTACTTC. As protein: CSAGGTGVRETQYF.

V and J are TRBV7-8 and TRBJ2-7, with a weak D call TRBD2 (6 bases). Germline loops: CDR1 SGHVS, CDR2 FQNEAQ. V lost 0 bases, J lost 0 bases, and 12 bases lay in between. CDR3 length: 16 residues. The CDR3 is CASSLAPRGSSYEQYF. The CDR3 DNA reads TGTGCCAGCAGCTTAGCGCCGCGGGGAAGCTCCTACGAGCAGTACTTC. Supplemented by reference TRBV7-8 and TRBJ2-7, the full variable domain reads GAGVSQSPRYKVAKRGQDVALRCDPISGHVSLFWYQQALGQGPEFLTYFQNEAQLDKSGLPSDRFFAERPEGSVSTLKIQRTQQEDSAVYLCASSLAPRGSSYEQYFGPGTRLTVT.